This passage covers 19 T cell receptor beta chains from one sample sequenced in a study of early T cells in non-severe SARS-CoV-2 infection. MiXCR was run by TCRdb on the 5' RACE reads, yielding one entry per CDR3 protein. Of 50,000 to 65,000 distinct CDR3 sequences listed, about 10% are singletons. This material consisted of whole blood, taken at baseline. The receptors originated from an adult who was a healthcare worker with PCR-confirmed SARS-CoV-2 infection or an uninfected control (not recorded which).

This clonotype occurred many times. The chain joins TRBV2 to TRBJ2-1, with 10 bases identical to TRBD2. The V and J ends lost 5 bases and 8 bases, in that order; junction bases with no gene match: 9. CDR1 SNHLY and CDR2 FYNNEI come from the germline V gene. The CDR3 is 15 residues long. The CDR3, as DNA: TGTGCCAGCAGTCCGGGACTAGCGTCGGGCGATGAGCAGTTCTTC. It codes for CASSPGLASGDEQFF.

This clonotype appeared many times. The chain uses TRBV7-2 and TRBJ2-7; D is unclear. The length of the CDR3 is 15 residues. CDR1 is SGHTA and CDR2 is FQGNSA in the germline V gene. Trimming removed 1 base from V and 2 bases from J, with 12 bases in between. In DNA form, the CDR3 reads TGTGCCAGCAGCTTAGGGGCTGGTCCCGCCTACGAGCAGTACTTC. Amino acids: CASSLGAGPAYEQYF. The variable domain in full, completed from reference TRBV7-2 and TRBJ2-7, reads GAGVSQSPSNKVTEKGKDVELRCDPISGHTALYWYRQSLGQGLEFLIYFQGNSAPDKSGLPSDRFSAERTGGSVSTLTIQRTQQEDSAVYLCASSLGAGPAYEQYFGPGTRLTVT.

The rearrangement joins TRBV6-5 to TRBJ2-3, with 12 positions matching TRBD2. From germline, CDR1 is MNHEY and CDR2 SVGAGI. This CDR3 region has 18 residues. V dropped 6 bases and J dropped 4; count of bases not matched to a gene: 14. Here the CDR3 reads CASSLLPLLAGGPDTQYF. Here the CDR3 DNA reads TGTGCCAGCAGCTTACTGCCCTTACTAGCGGGGGGCCCAGATACGCAGTATTTT.

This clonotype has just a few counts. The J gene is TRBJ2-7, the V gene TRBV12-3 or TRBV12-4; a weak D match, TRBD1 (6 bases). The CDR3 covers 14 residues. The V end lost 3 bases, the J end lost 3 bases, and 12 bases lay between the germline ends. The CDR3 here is CASSFGQGIYEQYF. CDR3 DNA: TGTGCCAGCAGTTTCGGGCAGGGGATCTACGAGCAGTACTTC.

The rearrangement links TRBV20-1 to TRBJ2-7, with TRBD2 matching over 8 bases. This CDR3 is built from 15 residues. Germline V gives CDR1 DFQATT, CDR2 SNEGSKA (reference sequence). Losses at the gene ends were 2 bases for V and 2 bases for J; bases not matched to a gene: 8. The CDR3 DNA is TGCAGTGCTAGACGGTTCGGGGGGGACCCCTACGAGCAGTACTTC. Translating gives CSARRFGGDPYEQYF.

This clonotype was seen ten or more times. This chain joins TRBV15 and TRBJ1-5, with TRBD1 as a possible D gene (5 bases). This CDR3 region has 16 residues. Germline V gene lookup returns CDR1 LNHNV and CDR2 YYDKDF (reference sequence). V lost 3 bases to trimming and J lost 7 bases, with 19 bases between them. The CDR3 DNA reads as TGTGCCACCAGCAGTAATCTTCAGGGATGGGTACAGCCCCAGCATTTT. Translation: CATSSNLQGWVQPQHF.

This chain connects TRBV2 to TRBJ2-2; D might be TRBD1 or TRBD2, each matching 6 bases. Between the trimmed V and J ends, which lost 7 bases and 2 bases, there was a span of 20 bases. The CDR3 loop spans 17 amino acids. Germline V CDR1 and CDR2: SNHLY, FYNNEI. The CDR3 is CASKGGPRGLNTGELFF. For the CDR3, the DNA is TGTGCCAGCAAGGGGGGCCCCCGGGGGCTTAACACCGGGGAGCTGTTTTTT.

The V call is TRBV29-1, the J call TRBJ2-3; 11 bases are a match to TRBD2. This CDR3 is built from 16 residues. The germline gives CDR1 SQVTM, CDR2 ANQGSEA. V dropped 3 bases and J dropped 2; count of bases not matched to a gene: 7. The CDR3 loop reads CSVDPQLAGATDTQYF. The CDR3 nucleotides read TGCAGCGTTGATCCCCAACTAGCGGGGGCCACAGATACGCAGTATTTT.

CDR3 region: CASSLTPGGGNSPLHF. CDR3 sequence (DNA): TGTGCCAGCAGCTTAACCCCAGGGGGAGGTAATTCACCCCTCCACTTT. The chain uses TRBV7-9 and TRBJ1-6, with 7 bases fitting TRBD1. Germline V gene data show CDR1 as SEHNR and CDR2 as FQNEAQ (reference sequence). The CDR3 totals 16 residues. V lost 2 bases, J lost 6 bases, and 7 bases stayed unmatched.

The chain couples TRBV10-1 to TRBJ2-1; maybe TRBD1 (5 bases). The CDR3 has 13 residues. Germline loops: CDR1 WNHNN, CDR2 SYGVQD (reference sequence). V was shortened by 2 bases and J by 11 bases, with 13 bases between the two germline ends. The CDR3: CASSEAGFEKQFF. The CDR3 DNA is TGCGCCAGCAGTGAGGCAGGGTTTGAGAAGCAGTTCTTC.

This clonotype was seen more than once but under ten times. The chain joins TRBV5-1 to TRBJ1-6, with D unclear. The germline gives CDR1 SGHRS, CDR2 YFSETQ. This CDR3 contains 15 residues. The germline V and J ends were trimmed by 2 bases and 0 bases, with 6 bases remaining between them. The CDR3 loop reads CASSLPDSYNSPLHF. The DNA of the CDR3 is TGCGCCAGCAGCTTACCAGACTCCTATAATTCACCCCTCCACTTT.

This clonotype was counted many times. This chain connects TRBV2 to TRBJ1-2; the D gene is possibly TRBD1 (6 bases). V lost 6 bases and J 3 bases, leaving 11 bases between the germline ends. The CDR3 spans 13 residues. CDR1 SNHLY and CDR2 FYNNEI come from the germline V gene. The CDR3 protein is CASRGGPDYGYTF. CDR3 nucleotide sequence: TGTGCCAGCAGAGGGGGGCCTGACTATGGCTACACCTTC.

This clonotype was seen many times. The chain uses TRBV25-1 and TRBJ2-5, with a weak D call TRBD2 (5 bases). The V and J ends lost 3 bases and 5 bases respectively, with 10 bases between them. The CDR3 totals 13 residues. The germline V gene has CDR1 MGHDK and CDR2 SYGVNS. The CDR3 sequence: CASSDEGRETQYF. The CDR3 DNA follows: TGTGCCAGCAGTGACGAGGGTCGGGAGACCCAGTACTTC.

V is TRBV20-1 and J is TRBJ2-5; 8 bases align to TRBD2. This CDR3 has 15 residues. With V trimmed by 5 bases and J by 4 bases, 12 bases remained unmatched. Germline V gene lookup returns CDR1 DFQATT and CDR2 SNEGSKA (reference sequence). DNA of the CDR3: TGCAGTGCTCCCCTGCTCGGGGGGGCCTTAGAGACCCAGTACTTC. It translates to CSAPLLGGALETQYF.

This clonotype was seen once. CDR3 loop: CASSSDPSSYNEQFF. The CDR3 coding sequence is TGTGCCAGCAGCTCTGACCCAAGCTCCTACAATGAGCAGTTCTTC. V and J are TRBV7-2 and TRBJ2-1; no clear D. Germline CDR1 reads SGHTA; CDR2 reads FQGNSA. The CDR3 spans 15 residues. Trimming cost V 4 bases and J 0 bases, with 10 bases left between them.

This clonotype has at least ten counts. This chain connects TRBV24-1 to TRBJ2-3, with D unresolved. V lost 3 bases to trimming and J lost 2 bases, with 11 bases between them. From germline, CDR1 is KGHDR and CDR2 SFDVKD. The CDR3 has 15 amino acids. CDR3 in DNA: TGTGCCACCAGTGATCGACACGACACCACAGATACGCAGTATTTT. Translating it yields CATSDRHDTTDTQYF.

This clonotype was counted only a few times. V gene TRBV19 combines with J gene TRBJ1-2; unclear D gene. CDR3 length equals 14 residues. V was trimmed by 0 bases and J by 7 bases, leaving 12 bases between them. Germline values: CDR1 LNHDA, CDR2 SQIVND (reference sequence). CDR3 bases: TGTGCCAGTAGTATAGAGGCGGGTATCAGTGGCTACACCTTC. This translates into CASSIEAGISGYTF. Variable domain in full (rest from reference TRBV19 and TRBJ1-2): DGGITQSPKYLFRKEGQNVTLSCEQNLNHDAMYWYRQDPGQGLRLIYYSQIVNDFQKGDIAEGYSVSREKKESFPLTVTSAQKNPTAFYLCASSIEAGISGYTFGSGTRLTVV.

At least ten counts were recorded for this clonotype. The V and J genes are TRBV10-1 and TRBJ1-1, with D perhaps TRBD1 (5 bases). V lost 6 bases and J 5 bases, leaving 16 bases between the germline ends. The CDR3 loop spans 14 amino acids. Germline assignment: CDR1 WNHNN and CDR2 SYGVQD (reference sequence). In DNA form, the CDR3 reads TGCGCCAGCAGCGAGGGGTCGCGACAGACTGAAGCTTTCTTT. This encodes CASSEGSRQTEAFF.

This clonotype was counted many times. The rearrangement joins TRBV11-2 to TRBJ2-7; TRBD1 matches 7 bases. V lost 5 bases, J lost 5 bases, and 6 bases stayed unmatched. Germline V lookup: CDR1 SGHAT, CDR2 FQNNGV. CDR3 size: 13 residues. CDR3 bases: TGTGCCAGCAGCCACGACAGGGCCGACGAGCAGTACTTC. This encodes CASSHDRADEQYF.